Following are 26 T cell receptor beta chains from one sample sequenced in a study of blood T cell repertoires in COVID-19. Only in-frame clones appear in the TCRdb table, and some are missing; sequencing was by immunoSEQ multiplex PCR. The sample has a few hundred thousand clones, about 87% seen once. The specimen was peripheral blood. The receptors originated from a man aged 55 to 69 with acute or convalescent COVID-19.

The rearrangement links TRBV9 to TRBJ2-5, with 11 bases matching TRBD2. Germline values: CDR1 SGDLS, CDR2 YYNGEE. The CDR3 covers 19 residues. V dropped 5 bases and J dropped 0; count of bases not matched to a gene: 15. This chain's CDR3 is CASSYPRNLAGGHQETQYF. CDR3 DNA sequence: TGTGCCAGCAGTTACCCCCGAAATTTAGCGGGGGGGCACCAAGAGACCCAGTACTTC.

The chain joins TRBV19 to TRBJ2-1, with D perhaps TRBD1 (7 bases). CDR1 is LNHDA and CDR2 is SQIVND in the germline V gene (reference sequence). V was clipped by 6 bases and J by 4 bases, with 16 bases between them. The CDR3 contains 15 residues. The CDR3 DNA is TGTGCCAGTAGGCACGGAGCAGGGGGGTACAATGAGCAGTTCTTC. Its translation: CASRHGAGGYNEQFF.

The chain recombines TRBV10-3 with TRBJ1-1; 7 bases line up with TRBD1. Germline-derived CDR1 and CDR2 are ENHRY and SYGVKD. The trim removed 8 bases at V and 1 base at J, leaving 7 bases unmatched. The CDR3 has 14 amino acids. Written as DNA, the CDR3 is TGTGCCATCCACACAGGGGATTCGAACACTGAAGCTTTCTTT. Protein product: CAIHTGDSNTEAFF.

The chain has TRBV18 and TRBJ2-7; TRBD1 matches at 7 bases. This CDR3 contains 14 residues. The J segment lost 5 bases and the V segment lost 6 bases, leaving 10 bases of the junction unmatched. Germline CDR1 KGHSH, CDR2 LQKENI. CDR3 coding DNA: TGTGCCAGCTCCTATGTACAGGGGCTCAACGAGCAGTACTTC. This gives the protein CASSYVQGLNEQYF.

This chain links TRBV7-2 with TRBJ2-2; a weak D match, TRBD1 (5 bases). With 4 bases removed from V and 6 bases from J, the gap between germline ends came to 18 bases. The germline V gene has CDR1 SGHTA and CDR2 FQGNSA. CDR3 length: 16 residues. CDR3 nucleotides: TGTGCCAGCAGCTCCTGGGGCAGCCTCTCGGCCGGGGAGCTGTTTTTT. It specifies CASSSWGSLSAGELFF.

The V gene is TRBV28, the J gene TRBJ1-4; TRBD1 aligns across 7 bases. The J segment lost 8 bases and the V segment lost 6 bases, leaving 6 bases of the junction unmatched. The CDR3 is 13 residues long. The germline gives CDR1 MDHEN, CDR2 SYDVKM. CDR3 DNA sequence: TGTGCCAGCAGGTTGACAGGGAACGAAAAACTGTTTTTT. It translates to CASRLTGNEKLFF. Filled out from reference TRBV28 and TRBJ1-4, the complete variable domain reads DVKVTQSSRYLVKRTGEKVFLECVQDMDHENMFWYRQDPGLGLRLIYFSYDVKMKEKGDIPEGYSVSREKKERFSLILESASTNQTSMYLCASRLTGNEKLFFGSGTQLSVL.

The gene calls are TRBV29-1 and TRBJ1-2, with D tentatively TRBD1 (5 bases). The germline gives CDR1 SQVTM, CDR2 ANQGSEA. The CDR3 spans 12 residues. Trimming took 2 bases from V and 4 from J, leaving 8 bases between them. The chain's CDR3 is CSVERGSYGYTF. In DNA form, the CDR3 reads TGCAGCGTTGAAAGGGGCAGCTATGGCTACACCTTC.

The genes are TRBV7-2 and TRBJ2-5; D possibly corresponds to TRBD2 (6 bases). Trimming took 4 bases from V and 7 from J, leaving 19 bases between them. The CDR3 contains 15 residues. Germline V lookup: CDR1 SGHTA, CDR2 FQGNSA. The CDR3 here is CASSSTTTGARTQYF. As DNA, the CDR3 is TGTGCCAGCAGCTCGACTACCACGGGAGCGCGGACCCAGTACTTC.

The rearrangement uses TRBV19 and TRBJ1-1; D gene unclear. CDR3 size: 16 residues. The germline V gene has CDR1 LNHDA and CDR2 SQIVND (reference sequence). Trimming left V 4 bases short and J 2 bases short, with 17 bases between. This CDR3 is CASSTSRKRANTEAFF. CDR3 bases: TGTGCCAGTAGTACCTCCCGGAAGCGGGCAAACACTGAAGCTTTCTTT.

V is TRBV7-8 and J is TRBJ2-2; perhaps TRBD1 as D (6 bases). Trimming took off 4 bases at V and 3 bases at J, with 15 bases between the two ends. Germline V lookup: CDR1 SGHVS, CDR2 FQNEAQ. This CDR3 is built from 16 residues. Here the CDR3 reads CASSSQGQGYTGELFF. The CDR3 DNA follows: TGTGCCAGCAGCTCCCAGGGGCAGGGGTACACCGGGGAGCTGTTTTTT.

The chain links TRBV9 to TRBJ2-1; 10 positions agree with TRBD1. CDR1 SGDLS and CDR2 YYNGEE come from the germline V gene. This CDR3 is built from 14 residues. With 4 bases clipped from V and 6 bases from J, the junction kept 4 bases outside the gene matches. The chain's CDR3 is CASSRQGASNEQFF. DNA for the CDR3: TGTGCCAGCAGCCGACAGGGGGCGTCCAATGAGCAGTTCTTC.

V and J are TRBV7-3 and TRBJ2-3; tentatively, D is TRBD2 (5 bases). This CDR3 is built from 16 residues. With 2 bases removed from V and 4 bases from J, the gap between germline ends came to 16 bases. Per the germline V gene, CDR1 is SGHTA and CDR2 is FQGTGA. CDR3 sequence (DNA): TGTGCCAGCAGCTTAGCGGGTCGGGGATCGGCAGATACGCAGTATTTT. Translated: CASSLAGRGSADTQYF. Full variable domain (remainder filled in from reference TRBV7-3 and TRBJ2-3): GAGVSQTPSNKVTEKGKYVELRCDPISGHTALYWYRQSLGQGPEFLIYFQGTGAADDSGLPNDRFFAVRPEGSVSTLKIQRTERGDSAVYLCASSLAGRGSADTQYFGPGTRLTVL.

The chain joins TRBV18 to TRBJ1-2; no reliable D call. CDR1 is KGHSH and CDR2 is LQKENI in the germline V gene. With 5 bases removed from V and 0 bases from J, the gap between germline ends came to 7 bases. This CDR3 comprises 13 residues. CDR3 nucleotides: TGTGCCAGCTCATCCAGTGCTAACTATGGCTACACCTTC. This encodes CASSSSANYGYTF.

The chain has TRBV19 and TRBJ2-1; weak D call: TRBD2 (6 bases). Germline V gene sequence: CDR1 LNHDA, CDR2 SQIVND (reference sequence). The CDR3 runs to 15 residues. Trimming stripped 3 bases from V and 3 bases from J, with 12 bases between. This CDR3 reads CASSIGGTSYNEQFF. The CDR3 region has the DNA TGTGCCAGTAGTATTGGGGGGACCAGCTACAATGAGCAGTTCTTC.

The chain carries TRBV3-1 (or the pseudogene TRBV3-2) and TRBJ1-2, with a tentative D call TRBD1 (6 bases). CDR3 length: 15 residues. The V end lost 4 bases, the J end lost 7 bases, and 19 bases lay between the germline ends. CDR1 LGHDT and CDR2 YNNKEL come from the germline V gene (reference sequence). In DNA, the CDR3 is TGTGCCAGCAGCCCGGCCCTCCGGGGGGCCGGTGGCTACACCTTC. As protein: CASSPALRGAGGYTF.

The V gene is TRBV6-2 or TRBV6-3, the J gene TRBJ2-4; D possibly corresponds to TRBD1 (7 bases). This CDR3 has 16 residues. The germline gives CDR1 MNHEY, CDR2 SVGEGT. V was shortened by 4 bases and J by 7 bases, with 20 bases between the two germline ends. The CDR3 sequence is CASSSKTATGRNIQYF. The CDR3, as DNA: TGTGCCAGCAGTTCGAAGACCGCGACAGGGAGGAACATTCAGTACTTC.

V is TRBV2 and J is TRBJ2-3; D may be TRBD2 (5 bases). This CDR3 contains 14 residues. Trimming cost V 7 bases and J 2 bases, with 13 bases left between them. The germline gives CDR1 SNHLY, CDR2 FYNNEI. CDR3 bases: TGTGCCAGCAAGTGGGGAGACGACACAGATACGCAGTATTTT. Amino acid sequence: CASKWGDDTDTQYF.

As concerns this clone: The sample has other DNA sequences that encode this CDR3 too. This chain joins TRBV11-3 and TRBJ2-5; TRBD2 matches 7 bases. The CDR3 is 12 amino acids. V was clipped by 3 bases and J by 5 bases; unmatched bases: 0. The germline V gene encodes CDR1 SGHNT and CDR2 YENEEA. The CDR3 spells CASSLRGETQYF. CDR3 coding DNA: TGTGCCAGCAGCTTGCGGGGGGAGACCCAGTACTTC.

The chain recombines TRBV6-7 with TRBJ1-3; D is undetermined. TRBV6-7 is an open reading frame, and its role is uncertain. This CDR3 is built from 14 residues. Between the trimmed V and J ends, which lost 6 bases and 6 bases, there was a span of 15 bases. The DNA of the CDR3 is TGTGCCAGCAGACCCCGGAGGCATGAAAACACCATATATTTT. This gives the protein CASRPRRHENTIYF.

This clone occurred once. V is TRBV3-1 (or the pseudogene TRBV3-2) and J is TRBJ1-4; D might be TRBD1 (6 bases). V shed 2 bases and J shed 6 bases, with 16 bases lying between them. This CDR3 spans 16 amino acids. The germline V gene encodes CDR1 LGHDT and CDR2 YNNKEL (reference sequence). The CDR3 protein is CASSQSLGEGDEKLFF. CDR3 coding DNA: TGTGCCAGCAGCCAAAGTTTGGGGGAGGGGGATGAAAAACTGTTTTTT.

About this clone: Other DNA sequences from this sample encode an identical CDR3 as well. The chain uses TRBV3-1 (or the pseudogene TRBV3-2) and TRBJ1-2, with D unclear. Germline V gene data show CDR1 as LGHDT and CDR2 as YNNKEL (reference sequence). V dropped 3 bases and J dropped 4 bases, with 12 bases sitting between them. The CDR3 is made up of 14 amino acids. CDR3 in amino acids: CASSHGGSPYGYTF. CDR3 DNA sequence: TGTGCCAGCAGCCATGGCGGCAGCCCCTATGGCTACACCTTC.

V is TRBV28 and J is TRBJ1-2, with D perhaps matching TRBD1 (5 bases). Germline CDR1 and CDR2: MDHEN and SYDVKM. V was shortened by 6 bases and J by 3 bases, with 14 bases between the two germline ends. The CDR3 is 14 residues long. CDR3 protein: CASSNRIPYYGYTF. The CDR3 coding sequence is TGTGCCAGCAGCAACAGGATCCCATACTATGGCTACACCTTC.

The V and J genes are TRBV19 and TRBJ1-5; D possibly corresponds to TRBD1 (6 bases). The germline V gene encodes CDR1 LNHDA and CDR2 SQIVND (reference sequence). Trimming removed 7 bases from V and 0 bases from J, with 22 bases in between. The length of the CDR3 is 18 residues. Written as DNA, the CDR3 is TGTGCCAGTAAAAGGATAATAAGCGGGACACTTAGCAATCAGCCCCAGCATTTT. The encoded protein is CASKRIISGTLSNQPQHF. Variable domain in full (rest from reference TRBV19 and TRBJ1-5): DGGITQSPKYLFRKEGQNVTLSCEQNLNHDAMYWYRQDPGQGLRLIYYSQIVNDFQKGDIAEGYSVSREKKESFPLTVTSAQKNPTAFYLCASKRIISGTLSNQPQHFGDGTRLSIL.

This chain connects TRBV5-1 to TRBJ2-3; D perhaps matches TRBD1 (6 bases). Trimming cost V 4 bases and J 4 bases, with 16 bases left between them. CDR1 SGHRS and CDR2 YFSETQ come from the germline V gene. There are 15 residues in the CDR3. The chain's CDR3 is CASSPGQPGADTQYF. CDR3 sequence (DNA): TGCGCCAGCAGCCCCGGACAGCCAGGTGCAGATACGCAGTATTTT.

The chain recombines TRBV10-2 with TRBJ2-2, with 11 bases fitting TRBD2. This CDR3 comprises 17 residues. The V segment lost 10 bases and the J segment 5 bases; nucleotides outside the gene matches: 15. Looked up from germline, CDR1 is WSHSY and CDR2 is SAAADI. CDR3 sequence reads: CATKQGSGGAGTGELFF. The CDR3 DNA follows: TGCGCCACCAAGCAGGGTAGCGGGGGGGCCGGGACCGGGGAGCTGTTTTTT.

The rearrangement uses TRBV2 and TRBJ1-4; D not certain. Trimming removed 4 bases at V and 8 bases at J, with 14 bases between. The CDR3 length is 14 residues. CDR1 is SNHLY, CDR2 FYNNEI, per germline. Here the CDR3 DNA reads TGTGCCAGCAGTGGCGGGAGGCGTGGGGAAAAACTGTTTTTT. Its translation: CASSGGRRGEKLFF.